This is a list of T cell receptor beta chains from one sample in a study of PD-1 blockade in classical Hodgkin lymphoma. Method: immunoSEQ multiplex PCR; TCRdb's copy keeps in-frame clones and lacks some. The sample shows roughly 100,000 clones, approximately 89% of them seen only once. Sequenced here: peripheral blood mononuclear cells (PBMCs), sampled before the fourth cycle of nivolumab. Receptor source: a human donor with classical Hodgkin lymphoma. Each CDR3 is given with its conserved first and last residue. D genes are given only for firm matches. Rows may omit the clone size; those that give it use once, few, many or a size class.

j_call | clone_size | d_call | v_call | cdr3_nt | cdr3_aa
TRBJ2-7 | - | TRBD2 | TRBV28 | TGTGCCAGCAGTCCCTTTTACGTGGGAGCGGGAGGGGTTGAGAAATACGAGCAGTACTTC | CASSPFYVGAGGVEKYEQYF
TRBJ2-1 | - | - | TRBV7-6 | TGTGCCAGCAGCTCCTCCATGGGTGAGCAGTTCTTC | CASSSSMGEQFF
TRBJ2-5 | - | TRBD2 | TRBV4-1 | TGCGCCAGCAGCCAAGATCCCGGGACTACACAGACCCAGTACTTC | CASSQDPGTTQTQYF
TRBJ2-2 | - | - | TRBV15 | TGTGCCACCAGCAGAGGGACGAGCTACACCGGGGAGCTGTTTTTT | CATSRGTSYTGELFF
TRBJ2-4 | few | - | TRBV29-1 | TGCAGCGTTGTGAGGGTGGACGAAAACATTCAGTACTTC | CSVVRVDENIQYF
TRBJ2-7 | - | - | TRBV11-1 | TGTGCCAGCAGCCTAGAGGTGGGCAGCTACTTC | CASSLEVGSYF
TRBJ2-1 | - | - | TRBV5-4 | TGTGCCAGCAGCGCGGGCTTGGTAGGTAATGAGCAGTTCTTC | CASSAGLVGNEQFF
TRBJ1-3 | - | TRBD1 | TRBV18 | TGTGCCAGCTCACCATACAGCAGGGACAGCCGAAACACCATATATTTT | CASSPYSRDSRNTIYF
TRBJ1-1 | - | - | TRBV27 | TGTGCCAGCGGTACCCAGGGGAGGACTGAAGCTTTCTTT | CASGTQGRTEAFF
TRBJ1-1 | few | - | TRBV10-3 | TGTGCCATCAGTGGGGACCTGGGGGACACTGAAGCTTTCTTT | CAISGDLGDTEAFF
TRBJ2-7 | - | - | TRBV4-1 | TGCGCCAGCAGCCAAGAAGGACGGAGCTCCTACGAGCAGTACTTC | CASSQEGRSSYEQYF
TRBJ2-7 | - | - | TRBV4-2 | TGTGCCAGCAGCCAAGATTTCCGGGTGGATGGTCTTAAGCCAAACTACGAGCAGTACTTC | CASSQDFRVDGLKPNYEQYF
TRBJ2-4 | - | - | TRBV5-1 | TGCGCCAGCAGCCCCGATAGTGGAGCCAAAAACATTCAGTACTTC | CASSPDSGAKNIQYF
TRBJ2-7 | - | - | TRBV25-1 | TGTGCCAGCAGTAGGGCAGGCTTCTACGAGCAGTACTTC | CASSRAGFYEQYF
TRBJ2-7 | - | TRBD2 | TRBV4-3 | TGCGCCAGCAGCCAAGATATAGGCGGGAGGGCCGTCTCCTACGAGCAGTACTTC | CASSQDIGGRAVSYEQYF
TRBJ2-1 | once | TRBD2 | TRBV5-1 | TGCGCCAGCAACCCAATAGCGGGAGGGCCGTCCAATGAGCAGTTCTTC | CASNPIAGGPSNEQFF
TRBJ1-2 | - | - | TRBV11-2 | TGTGCCAGCAGCTTAGATTGGTCTACTAACTATGGCTACACCTTC | CASSLDWSTNYGYTF
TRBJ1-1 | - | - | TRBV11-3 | TGTGCCAGCCGTTCAGGGCTGAACACTGAAGCTTTCTTT | CASRSGLNTEAFF
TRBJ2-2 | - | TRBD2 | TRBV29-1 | TGCAGCGTTGAACTAGCGGTGAACACCGGGGAGCTGTTTTTT | CSVELAVNTGELFF
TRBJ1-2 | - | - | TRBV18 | TGTGCCAGCTCACCTGATCACAGGACTGCCGGCTACACCTTC | CASSPDHRTAGYTF
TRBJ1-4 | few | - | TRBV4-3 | TGCGCCAGCAGCCAAGTGTGGTGGGAAAAACTGTTTTTT | CASSQVWWEKLFF
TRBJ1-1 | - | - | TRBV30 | TGTGCCTGGAGTGTAGGGTTGGGGAACACTGAAGCTTTCTTT | CAWSVGLGNTEAFF
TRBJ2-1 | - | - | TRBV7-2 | TGTGCCAGCAGCTTAGCGGGTAGCTCCTACAATGAGCAGTTCTTC | CASSLAGSSYNEQFF
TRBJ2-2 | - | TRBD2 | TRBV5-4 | TGTGCCAGCAGCTTCGGGACTAGCGGGAGTATTGACACCGGGGAGCTGTTTTTT | CASSFGTSGSIDTGELFF
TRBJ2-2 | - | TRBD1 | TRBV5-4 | TGTGCCAGCAGCTCCCGGGACAGGGCCTACACCGGGGAGCTGTTTTTT | CASSSRDRAYTGELFF